A selection of T cell receptor beta chains follows, all from one sample in a study of T cell responses to AZD1222 COVID-19 vaccine. Clones were sequenced by immunoSEQ multiplex PCR, and TCRdb holds only the in-frame ones, with some missing. Among approximately 150,000 clones listed, approximately 90% were seen once. The sample here was peripheral blood, taken 28 days after the second AZD1222 dose. These TCRs come from an adult who received the AZD1222 COVID-19 vaccine. Each CDR3 is given with its conserved first and last residue. The order of the fields is J gene, clone size, V gene, D gene, CDR3 protein, CDR3 DNA. A D gene is named only where the DNA matches it firmly. Clone size is shown for a subset of rows, as once, few, many or a class of expanded clone.

J: TRBJ1-1
size: -
V: TRBV29-1
D: -
CDR3: CSVDKESLWGPPGAFF
DNA: TGCAGCGTTGATAAGGAAAGCCTTTGGGGGCCACCTGGAGCTTTCTTT

J: TRBJ2-2
size: -
V: TRBV18
D: -
CDR3: CASSPGVQSTGELFF
DNA: TGTGCCAGCTCACCAGGGGTGCAGAGCACCGGGGAGCTGTTTTTT

J: TRBJ1-3
size: -
V: TRBV24-1
D: -
CDR3: CATILTTGNTIYF
DNA: TGTGCCACCATCTTAACCACTGGAAACACCATATATTTT

J: TRBJ2-3
size: -
V: TRBV6-4
D: TRBD2
CDR3: CASSDSAETSGRPTSTDTQYF
DNA: TGTGCCAGCAGTGACTCGGCGGAGACTAGCGGGAGACCCACTAGCACAGATACGCAGTATTTT

J: TRBJ2-7
size: -
V: TRBV27
D: -
CDR3: CASSLDFRAYEQYF
DNA: TGTGCCAGCAGTTTGGATTTTCGGGCCTACGAGCAGTACTTC

J: TRBJ1-1
size: -
V: TRBV19
D: -
CDR3: CATSLPGLNTEAFF
DNA: TGTGCCACCTCCCTACCGGGGTTAAACACTGAAGCTTTCTTT

J: TRBJ1-1
size: -
V: TRBV18
D: TRBD1
CDR3: CASSPDRGFKLENTEAFF
DNA: TGTGCCAGCTCACCGGACAGGGGGTTTAAATTGGAGAACACTGAAGCTTTCTTT

J: TRBJ1-6
size: -
V: TRBV2
D: -
CDR3: CASSSKQSSYNSPLHF
DNA: TGTGCCAGCAGTTCAAAACAGAGCTCCTATAATTCACCCCTCCACTTT

J: TRBJ2-5
size: -
V: TRBV12-3/TRBV12-4
D: -
CDR3: CASTPPGRETQYF
DNA: TGTGCCAGCACCCCACCAGGGAGGGAGACCCAGTACTTC

J: TRBJ2-5
size: -
V: TRBV19
D: TRBD2
CDR3: CASSRTSVETQYF
DNA: TGTGCCAGTAGTAGGACTAGCGTGGAGACCCAGTACTTC

J: TRBJ2-2
size: -
V: TRBV5-1
D: -
CDR3: CASSHTDSANTGELFF
DNA: TGCGCCAGCAGCCACACGGACAGCGCGAACACCGGGGAGCTGTTTTTT

J: TRBJ2-1
size: -
V: TRBV7-9
D: -
CDR3: CASSSSAVSSYNEQFF
DNA: TGTGCCAGCAGCTCCTCCGCGGTGAGCTCCTACAATGAGCAGTTCTTC

J: TRBJ2-7
size: -
V: TRBV29-1
D: -
CDR3: CSVDGGAAGGTYEQYF
DNA: TGCAGCGTTGACGGGGGCGCGGCAGGGGGGACCTACGAGCAGTACTTC

J: TRBJ2-1
size: -
V: TRBV9
D: TRBD2
CDR3: CASSVNLAGYNEQFF
DNA: TGTGCCAGCAGCGTCAATCTAGCGGGGTACAATGAGCAGTTCTTC

J: TRBJ1-1
size: -
V: TRBV6-5
D: -
CDR3: CASSYFRGAGTEAFF
DNA: TGTGCCAGCAGTTACTTTCGGGGCGCTGGCACTGAAGCTTTCTTT

J: TRBJ2-1
size: once
V: TRBV6-2/TRBV6-3
D: -
CDR3: CASSSVGASANEQFF
DNA: TGTGCCAGCAGTTCGGTGGGGGCTAGCGCCAATGAGCAGTTCTTC

J: TRBJ2-7
size: -
V: TRBV14
D: TRBD2
CDR3: CASSPLTSAEQYF
DNA: TGTGCCAGCAGCCCACTAACTAGCGCCGAGCAGTACTTC

J: TRBJ2-5
size: -
V: TRBV19
D: TRBD2
CDR3: CASGTRFPETQYF
DNA: TGTGCCAGCGGGACTAGATTTCCAGAGACCCAGTACTTC

J: TRBJ2-7
size: -
V: TRBV27
D: -
CDR3: CASSLGLSGPYEQYF
DNA: TGTGCCAGCAGCTTGGGACTTTCCGGCCCCTACGAGCAGTACTTC

J: TRBJ2-7
size: -
V: TRBV7-8
D: -
CDR3: CASSLYEGNYEQYF
DNA: TGTGCCAGCAGCTTATACGAGGGAAACTACGAGCAGTACTTC

J: TRBJ1-3
size: -
V: TRBV5-1
D: -
CDR3: CASSYGVSGNTIYF
DNA: TGCGCCAGCTCCTACGGGGTCTCTGGAAACACCATATATTTT

J: TRBJ1-2
size: few
V: TRBV5-1
D: -
CDR3: CASRAGTEDGYTF
DNA: TGCGCCAGCAGAGCCGGGACTGAGGATGGCTACACCTTC

J: TRBJ1-1
size: -
V: TRBV12-3/TRBV12-4
D: -
CDR3: CASSLSPSAAFF
DNA: TGTGCCAGCAGTTTAAGTCCTTCAGCGGCTTTCTTT

J: TRBJ1-3
size: -
V: TRBV7-9
D: TRBD1
CDR3: CASSSTGVGNTIYF
DNA: TGTGCCAGCAGCTCGACAGGGGTCGGAAACACCATATATTTT

J: TRBJ1-5
size: -
V: TRBV6-5
D: -
CDR3: CASSPQRSQPQHF
DNA: TGTGCCAGCAGTCCACAGCGCTCCCAGCCCCAGCATTTT

J: TRBJ1-6
size: -
V: TRBV5-6
D: TRBD1
CDR3: CASSLDRGRDNSPLHF
DNA: TGTGCCAGCAGCTTGGACAGGGGGCGGGATAATTCACCCCTCCACTTT

J: TRBJ1-2
size: -
V: TRBV9
D: TRBD1
CDR3: CASSPTGTAYGYTF
DNA: TGTGCCAGCAGCCCGACCGGGACAGCCTATGGCTACACCTTC

J: TRBJ1-5
size: once
V: TRBV2
D: -
CDR3: CASSREVNQPQHF
DNA: TGTGCCAGCAGCCGGGAGGTAAATCAGCCCCAGCATTTT

J: TRBJ2-1
size: -
V: TRBV9
D: TRBD2
CDR3: CASSAPGRGTSGYNEQFF
DNA: TGTGCCAGCAGCGCCCCAGGACGAGGGACTAGCGGTTACAATGAGCAGTTCTTC

J: TRBJ2-7
size: -
V: TRBV5-1
D: TRBD1
CDR3: CASSPGDRATEQYF
DNA: TGCGCCAGCTCCCCCGGGGACAGGGCTACGGAGCAGTACTTC

J: TRBJ1-1
size: -
V: TRBV4-3
D: -
CDR3: CASSQGSSGEVTEAFF
DNA: TGCGCCAGCAGCCAAGGTTCTTCCGGGGAGGTCACTGAAGCTTTCTTT

J: TRBJ1-1
size: -
V: TRBV28
D: -
CDR3: CASSQPRVNTEAFF
DNA: TGTGCCAGCAGTCAGCCAAGGGTAAACACTGAAGCTTTCTTT

J: TRBJ1-3
size: -
V: TRBV7-9
D: -
CDR3: CASSSGNTIYF
DNA: TGTGCCAGCAGCTCTGGAAACACCATATATTTT